Shown below are 31 T cell receptor beta chains from a single sample sequenced in a study of glioma-infiltrating T cells after dendritic cell vaccination. Time point indicated: after dendritic cell vaccination, including at tumor progression/relapse. The data were produced by immunoSEQ multiplex PCR, yet TCRdb's version contains in-frame clones alone and is incomplete. The sample records fewer than 60,000 clones, approximately 89% being singletons. The specimen comprised blood, sampled after dendritic cell vaccination. The receptor set was obtained from a human donor with glioblastoma.

The rearrangement joins TRBV28 to TRBJ1-4; D unclear. Germline CDR1 and CDR2: MDHEN and SYDVKM. Trimming took 10 bases from V and 0 from J, leaving 9 bases between them. This CDR3 region has 13 residues. The DNA of the CDR3 is TGTGCCACCCTGGGCGCAACTAATGAAAAACTGTTTTTT. As protein: CATLGATNEKLFF.

V gene TRBV10-3 combines with J gene TRBJ2-2; tentatively, D is TRBD1 (7 bases). This CDR3 region has 18 residues. Germline assignment: CDR1 ENHRY and CDR2 SYGVKD. V dropped 6 bases and J dropped 2 bases, with 22 bases sitting between them. The CDR3 spells CAISSAGQTKFNTGELFF. For the CDR3, the DNA is TGTGCCATCAGCTCGGCGGGACAGACGAAATTTAACACCGGGGAGCTGTTTTTT.

This rearrangement joins TRBV7-2 to TRBJ1-2, with a possible D match to TRBD1 (5 bases). Trimming removed 5 bases at V and 5 bases at J, with 18 bases between. From germline, CDR1 is SGHTA and CDR2 FQGNSA. The CDR3 is 15 residues long. The CDR3 DNA is TGTGCCAGCAGCCTAGGATCTCTGGGGCTATATGGCTACACCTTC. This encodes CASSLGSLGLYGYTF.

The rearrangement joins TRBV7-9 to TRBJ1-1, with 8 bases that match TRBD1. The CDR3 runs to 15 residues. Germline V CDR1 and CDR2: SEHNR, FQNEAQ (reference sequence). V lost 2 bases, J lost 1 base, and 3 bases stayed unmatched. Here the CDR3 DNA reads TGTGCCAGCAGCTTAACCCAGGGGGCGAACACTGAAGCTTTCTTT. It specifies CASSLTQGANTEAFF.

The rearrangement joins TRBV29-1 to TRBJ2-1, with D maybe TRBD1 (5 bases). The CDR3 spans 12 residues. The germline CDR1 and CDR2 sequences are SQVTM and ANQGSEA. The ends were cut back, 5 bases at V and 8 bases at J, with 13 bases in the middle. CDR3 in DNA: TGCAGCGTTTTCCTAGGGGTTGATGAGCAGTTCTTC. Translated: CSVFLGVDEQFF.

The chain links TRBV19 to TRBJ2-1; a weak D match, TRBD2 (6 bases). This CDR3 is 13 amino acids long. The germline V and J ends were trimmed by 6 bases and 6 bases, with 12 bases remaining between them. Germline V CDR1 and CDR2: LNHDA, SQIVND (reference sequence). CDR3 nucleotide sequence: TGTGCCAGTAGCGGGAGTTTAGCCAATGAGCAGTTCTTC. Protein sequence: CASSGSLANEQFF. Supplemented by reference TRBV19 and TRBJ2-1, the full variable domain reads DGGITQSPKYLFRKEGQNVTLSCEQNLNHDAMYWYRQDPGQGLRLIYYSQIVNDFQKGDIAEGYSVSREKKESFPLTVTSAQKNPTAFYLCASSGSLANEQFFGPGTRLTVL.

The rearrangement links TRBV5-1 to TRBJ2-7; 8 nucleotides match TRBD1. With 4 bases clipped from V and 4 bases from J, the junction kept 7 bases outside the gene matches. Germline CDR1 SGHRS, CDR2 YFSETQ. The CDR3 spans 14 residues. CDR3 DNA sequence: TGCGCCAGCAGCACCGGACAGGGCTCTTACGAGCAGTACTTC. This encodes CASSTGQGSYEQYF.

The chain links TRBV5-1 to TRBJ2-7; 7 bases align to TRBD2. V was clipped by 0 bases and J by 2 bases; unmatched bases: 8. The germline V gene has CDR1 SGHRS and CDR2 YFSETQ. This CDR3 has 16 residues. The CDR3 protein is CASSLALGTSAYEQYF. DNA of the CDR3: TGCGCCAGCAGCTTGGCCCTGGGAACTAGCGCCTACGAGCAGTACTTC.

The CDR3 region is CASSLGLDSVGEAFF. In DNA, the CDR3 is TGTGCCAGTAGCCTGGGCCTAGACAGCGTCGGCGAAGCTTTCTTT. The chain uses TRBV19 and TRBJ1-1, with D possibly matching TRBD1 (5 bases). Trimming left V 6 bases short and J 8 bases short, with 22 bases between. This CDR3 has 15 residues. Germline V gene sequence: CDR1 LNHDA, CDR2 SQIVND (reference sequence).

This clone has a handful of counts. The rearrangement uses TRBV30 and TRBJ1-2; 11 positions match TRBD1. Germline V gene data show CDR1 as GTSNPN and CDR2 as SVGIG (reference sequence). The CDR3 has 15 amino acids. The V segment lost 0 bases and the J segment 5 bases; nucleotides outside the gene matches: 5. The CDR3: CAWSVLGQGVYGYTF. CDR3 DNA: TGTGCCTGGAGTGTATTGGGACAGGGGGTTTATGGCTACACCTTC.

The chain carries TRBV2 and TRBJ1-2; tentative D call: TRBD1 (6 bases). V gave up 9 bases and J gave up 0 bases, with 11 bases separating them. The V gene's germline CDR1 is SNHLY and CDR2 FYNNEI. The CDR3 is 13 amino acids. The CDR3 here is CARLTGPNYGYTF. Here the CDR3 DNA reads TGTGCCAGGTTGACAGGACCTAACTATGGCTACACCTTC.

The chain uses TRBV2 and TRBJ1-1; tentatively, D is TRBD1 (6 bases). The germline CDR1 and CDR2 sequences are SNHLY and FYNNEI. The CDR3 is made up of 14 amino acids. Deletions cut 7 bases from V and 0 bases from J, with 12 bases between. The CDR3 protein is CASKTGNMNTEAFF. The CDR3 region has the DNA TGTGCCAGCAAAACAGGGAATATGAACACTGAAGCTTTCTTT.

The J gene is TRBJ1-2, the V gene TRBV19, with no clear D. V lost 2 bases and J 4 bases, leaving 17 bases between the germline ends. This CDR3 contains 16 residues. The germline gives CDR1 LNHDA, CDR2 SQIVND (reference sequence). For the CDR3, the DNA is TGTGCCAGTAGTATACTAGGAGGAGTTTGGCTCTATGGCTACACCTTC. Amino acid sequence: CASSILGGVWLYGYTF.

This rearrangement joins TRBV6-4 to TRBJ2-3; D may be TRBD2 (6 bases). Germline CDR1 reads MRHNA; CDR2 reads SNTAGT. Trimming left V 4 bases short and J 1 base short, with 9 bases between. This CDR3 region has 14 residues. CDR3 coding DNA: TGTGCCAGCAGTGTTAGCGGAGGCACAGATACGCAGTATTTT. It is translated as CASSVSGGTDTQYF.

This chain uses TRBV5-1 with TRBJ2-1; 8 bases are a match to TRBD1. Trimming took 0 bases from V and 6 from J; bases not matched to a gene: 8. The CDR3 sequence is 16 residues long. CDR1 is SGHRS, CDR2 YFSETQ, per germline. Written as DNA, the CDR3 is TGCGCCAGCAGCTTGGCCGACAGGGGCCCATCCAATGAGCAGTTCTTC. Translating it yields CASSLADRGPSNEQFF.

This sequence joins TRBV27 and TRBJ2-2; 8 bases fit TRBD1. The J segment lost 6 bases and the V segment lost 6 bases, leaving 9 bases of the junction unmatched. CDR3 length: 15 residues. Germline lookup yields CDR1 MNHEY and CDR2 SMNVEV (reference sequence). The CDR3 spells CASRLGTGGPGELFF. The CDR3, as DNA: TGTGCCAGCAGGTTGGGGACAGGTGGGCCCGGGGAGCTGTTTTTT.

The V gene is TRBV7-2, the J gene TRBJ2-1; TRBD2 matches at 9 bases. J lost 7 bases, V lost 3 bases, and 4 bases had no gene match. Germline values: CDR1 SGHTA, CDR2 FQGNSA. The CDR3 runs 14 residues. The CDR3 loop is CASSLGRGGNEQFF. DNA of the CDR3: TGTGCCAGCAGCTTGGGGCGGGGGGGGAATGAGCAGTTCTTC.

This chain links TRBV4-3 with TRBJ2-7; 7 positions match TRBD2. CDR3 length: 14 amino acids. V gave up 2 bases and J gave up 3 bases; unmatched junction bases: 4. Germline V lookup: CDR1 LGHNA, CDR2 YSLEER. CDR3 nucleotides: TGCGCCAGCAGCCAAAGCGGGGCAAGCTACGAGCAGTACTTC. It is translated as CASSQSGASYEQYF.

The chain links TRBV19 to TRBJ2-5; D call uncertain. The CDR3 length is 14 residues. Germline loops: CDR1 LNHDA, CDR2 SQIVND (reference sequence). Between the trimmed V and J ends, which lost 4 bases and 5 bases, there was a span of 14 bases. The CDR3 sequence: CASSTRHGRETQYF. The CDR3 DNA is TGTGCCAGTAGTACCCGACACGGTAGGGAGACCCAGTACTTC.

The rearrangement links TRBV28 to TRBJ1-1; D remains unclear. Germline V gene lookup returns CDR1 MDHEN and CDR2 SYDVKM. The CDR3 is 16 amino acids. V lost 3 bases and J lost 1, with 15 bases in between. This chain's CDR3 is CASSLATARANTEAFF. The CDR3 DNA follows: TGTGCCAGCAGTTTGGCTACAGCCCGTGCGAACACTGAAGCTTTCTTT.

This clone was seen once. The chain combines TRBV27 with TRBJ1-2, with no clear D. From germline, CDR1 is MNHEY and CDR2 SMNVEV (reference sequence). The length of the CDR3 is 13 residues. V lost 3 bases, J lost 8 bases, and 13 bases lay in between. This CDR3 reads CASSFYSREGYTF. The DNA for the CDR3 is TGTGCCAGCAGTTTTTACTCGCGGGAAGGCTACACCTTC.

The chain uses TRBV5-8 and TRBJ1-5; D perhaps matches TRBD1 (6 bases). In germline, CDR1 is SGHTS, CDR2 YDEGEE. The CDR3 spans 15 residues. V lost 5 bases and J 4 bases, leaving 16 bases between the germline ends. The CDR3 DNA sequence: TGTGCCAGCAGTACTACAGGGCGTGGGAATCAGCCCCAGCATTTT. Protein sequence: CASSTTGRGNQPQHF. Combining the CDR3 with reference TRBV5-8 and TRBJ1-5 gives the whole variable domain EAGVTQSPTHLIKTRGQQATLRCSPISGHTSVYWYQQALGLGLQFLLWYDEGEERNRGNFPPRFSGRQFPNYSSELNVNALELEDSALYLCASSTTGRGNQPQHFGDGTRLSIL.

This chain joins TRBV19 and TRBJ2-1; no clear D. The CDR3 length is 13 residues. Germline V gives CDR1 LNHDA, CDR2 SQIVND (reference sequence). The germline V and J ends were trimmed by 3 bases and 2 bases, with 5 bases remaining between them. In nucleotides, the CDR3 is TGTGCCAGTAGTATTTCCGCCTACAATGAGCAGTTCTTC. Translating gives CASSISAYNEQFF.

This clone showed up just a few times. The CDR3 loop is CASSNLGYSEAFF. In DNA, the CDR3 is TGTGCCAGTAGTAATCTGGGCTACTCTGAAGCTTTCTTT. The genes are TRBV19 and TRBJ1-1; D unclear. Germline assignment: CDR1 LNHDA and CDR2 SQIVND (reference sequence). This CDR3 has 13 residues. Trimming pared 4 bases from V and 6 bases from J, leaving 12 bases between.

The rearrangement uses TRBV4-3 and TRBJ2-7, with D perhaps matching TRBD1 (7 bases). Germline assignment: CDR1 LGHNA and CDR2 YSLEER. This CDR3 has 16 residues. V was clipped by 1 base and J by 0 bases, with 13 bases between them. CDR3: CASSQGRGRSSYEQYF. In DNA, the CDR3 is TGCGCCAGCAGCCAAGGGAGGGGGCGGAGCTCCTACGAGCAGTACTTC.

V gene TRBV7-8 combines with J gene TRBJ2-3, with 8 positions matching TRBD2. Germline V gene sequence: CDR1 SGHVS, CDR2 FQNEAQ. Trimming removed 1 base from V and 4 bases from J; junction bases left unmatched: 7. This CDR3 is built from 16 residues. CDR3 bases: TGTGCCAGCAGCTTAGACAGCGGGAGTGTCTCAGATACGCAGTATTTT. It yields the protein CASSLDSGSVSDTQYF.

The chain joins TRBV7-9 to TRBJ1-5; D gene ambiguous. Trimming removed 3 bases at V and 2 bases at J, with 8 bases between. The CDR3 loop spans 14 amino acids. Germline loops: CDR1 SEHNR, CDR2 FQNEAQ (reference sequence). CDR3 in DNA: TGTGCCAGCAGCTTCGGGTGGGGCAATCAGCCCCAGCATTTT. Translated, it gives CASSFGWGNQPQHF. Drawing the rest from reference TRBV7-9 and TRBJ1-5, the complete variable domain is DTGVSQNPRHKITKRGQNVTFRCDPISEHNRLYWYRQTLGQGPEFLTYFQNEAQLEKSRLLSDRFSAERPKGSFSTLEIQRTEQGDSAMYLCASSFGWGNQPQHFGDGTRLSIL.

This rearrangement joins TRBV27 to TRBJ1-2, with 8 bases fitting TRBD1. Germline CDR1 reads MNHEY; CDR2 reads SMNVEV (reference sequence). J lost 8 bases, V lost 6 bases, and 11 bases had no gene match. The CDR3 length is 14 residues. The CDR3 DNA reads as TGTGCCAGCAGGCCCCAGTCCGACAGGGGCGGCTACACCTTC. Its translation: CASRPQSDRGGYTF.

This clone was recorded only once. This chain links TRBV6-5 with TRBJ1-4, with TRBD1 matching over 9 bases. J gave up 7 bases and V 4 bases, and 7 bases lay outside the gene matches. This CDR3 is built from 15 residues. From germline, CDR1 is MNHEY and CDR2 SVGAGI. CDR3 in amino acids: CASSFGGQGSEKLFF. CDR3 in DNA: TGTGCCAGCAGTTTCGGAGGACAGGGGTCTGAAAAACTGTTTTTT.

CDR3 in DNA: TGTGCCAGCAGTGTCACGGGGGGTGAGCAGTTCTTC. Encoded protein: CASSVTGGEQFF. This chain uses TRBV27 with TRBJ2-1; TRBD2 matches 7 bases. Trimming removed 5 bases from V and 9 bases from J; junction bases left unmatched: 4. This CDR3 region has 12 residues. Germline CDR1 reads MNHEY; CDR2 reads SMNVEV (reference sequence).

The gene calls are TRBV28 and TRBJ2-5, with 11 positions matching TRBD1. J was trimmed by 5 bases and V by 5 bases; bases with no gene match: 7. The CDR3 spans 15 residues. Germline V gene lookup returns CDR1 MDHEN and CDR2 SYDVKM. The CDR3 reads CASSKWTGGRETQYF. CDR3 bases: TGTGCCAGCAGTAAATGGACAGGGGGCAGGGAGACCCAGTACTTC.